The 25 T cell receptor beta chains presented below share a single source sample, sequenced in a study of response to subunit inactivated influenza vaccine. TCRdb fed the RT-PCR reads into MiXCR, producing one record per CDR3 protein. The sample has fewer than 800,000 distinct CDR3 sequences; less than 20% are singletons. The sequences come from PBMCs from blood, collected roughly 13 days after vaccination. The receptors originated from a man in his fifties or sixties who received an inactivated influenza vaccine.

This chain's CDR3 is CASSTGGSYGYTF. CDR3 nucleotides: TGTGCCAGCAGCACCGGAGGAAGCTATGGCTACACCTTC. This chain joins TRBV12-3 or TRBV12-4 and TRBJ1-2; D is ambiguous. V lost 6 bases and J 4 bases, leaving 12 bases between the germline ends. The CDR3 covers 13 residues.

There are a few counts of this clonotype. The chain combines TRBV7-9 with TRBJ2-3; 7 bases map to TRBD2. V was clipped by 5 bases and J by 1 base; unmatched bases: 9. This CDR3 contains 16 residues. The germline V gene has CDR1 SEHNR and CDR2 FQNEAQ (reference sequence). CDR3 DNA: TGTGCCAGCAGCGGGACGCGAACTAGCGGCACAGATACGCAGTATTTT. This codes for CASSGTRTSGTDTQYF.

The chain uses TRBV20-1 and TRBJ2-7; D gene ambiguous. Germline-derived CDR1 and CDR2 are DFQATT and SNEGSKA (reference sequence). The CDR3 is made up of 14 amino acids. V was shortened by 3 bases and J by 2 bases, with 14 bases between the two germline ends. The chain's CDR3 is CSASGPLQTYEQYF. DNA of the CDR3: TGCAGTGCTAGTGGTCCACTACAGACCTACGAGCAGTACTTC.

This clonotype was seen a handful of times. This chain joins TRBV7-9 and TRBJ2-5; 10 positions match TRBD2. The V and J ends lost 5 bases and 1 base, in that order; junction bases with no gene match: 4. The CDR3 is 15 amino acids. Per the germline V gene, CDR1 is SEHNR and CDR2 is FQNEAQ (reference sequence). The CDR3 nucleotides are TGTGCCAGCAGCCGGACTAGCGGCTCCCAAGAGACCCAGTACTTC. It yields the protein CASSRTSGSQETQYF.

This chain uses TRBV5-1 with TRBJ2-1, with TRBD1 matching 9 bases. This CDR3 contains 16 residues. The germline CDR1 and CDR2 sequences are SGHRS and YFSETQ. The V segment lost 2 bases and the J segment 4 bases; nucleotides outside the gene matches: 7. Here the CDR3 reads CASSFLGTGRYNEQFF. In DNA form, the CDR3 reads TGCGCCAGCAGCTTTCTCGGGACAGGGAGATACAATGAGCAGTTCTTC.

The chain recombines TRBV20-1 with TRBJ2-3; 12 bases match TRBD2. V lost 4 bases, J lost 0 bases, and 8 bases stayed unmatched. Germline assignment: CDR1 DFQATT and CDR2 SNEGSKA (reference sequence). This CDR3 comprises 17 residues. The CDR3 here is CSAIALAGGMSTDTQYF. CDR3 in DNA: TGCAGTGCTATTGCCCTAGCGGGAGGGATGAGCACAGATACGCAGTATTTT.

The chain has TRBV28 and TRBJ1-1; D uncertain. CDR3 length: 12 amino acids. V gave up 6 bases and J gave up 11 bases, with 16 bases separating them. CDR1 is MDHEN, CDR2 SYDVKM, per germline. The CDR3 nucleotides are TGTGCCAGCAGAACGCAGCCAAACGGTGCTTTCTTT. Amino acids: CASRTQPNGAFF.

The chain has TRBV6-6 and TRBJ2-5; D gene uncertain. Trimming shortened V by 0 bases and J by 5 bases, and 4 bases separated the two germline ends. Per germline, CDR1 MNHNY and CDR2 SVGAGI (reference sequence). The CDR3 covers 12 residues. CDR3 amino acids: CASSYSPETQYF. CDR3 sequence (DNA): TGTGCCAGCAGTTACTCTCCGGAGACCCAGTACTTC.

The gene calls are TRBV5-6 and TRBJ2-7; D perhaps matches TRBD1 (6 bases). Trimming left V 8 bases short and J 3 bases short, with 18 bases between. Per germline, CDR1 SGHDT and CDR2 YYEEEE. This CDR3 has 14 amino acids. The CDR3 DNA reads TGTGCCAGGGGATCCGGGACATACTGCTACGAGCAGTACTTC. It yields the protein CARGSGTYCYEQYF. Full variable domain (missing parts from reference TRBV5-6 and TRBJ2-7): DAGVTQSPTHLIKTRGQQVTLRCSPKSGHDTVSWYQQALGQGPQFIFQYYEEEERQRGNFPDRFSGHQFPNYSSELNVNALLLGDSALYLCARGSGTYCYEQYFGPGTRLTVT.

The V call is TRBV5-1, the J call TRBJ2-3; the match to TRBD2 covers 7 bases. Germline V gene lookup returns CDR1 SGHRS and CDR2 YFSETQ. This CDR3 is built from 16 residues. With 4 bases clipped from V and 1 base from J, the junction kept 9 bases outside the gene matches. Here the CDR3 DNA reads TGCGCCAGCAGCCCGGGAGGCGTTGAGGGCACAGATACGCAGTATTTT. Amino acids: CASSPGGVEGTDTQYF.

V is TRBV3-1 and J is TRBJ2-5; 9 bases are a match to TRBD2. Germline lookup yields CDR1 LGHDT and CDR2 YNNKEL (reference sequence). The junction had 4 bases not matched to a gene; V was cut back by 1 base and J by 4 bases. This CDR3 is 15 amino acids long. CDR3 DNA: TGTGCCAGCAGCCAAGGGCTAGCGGGATCAGAGACCCAGTACTTC. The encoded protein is CASSQGLAGSETQYF.

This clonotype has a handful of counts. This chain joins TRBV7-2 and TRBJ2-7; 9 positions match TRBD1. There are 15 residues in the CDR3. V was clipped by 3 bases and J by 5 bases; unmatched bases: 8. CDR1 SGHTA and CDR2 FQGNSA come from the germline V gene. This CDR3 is CASSLARTGADEQYF. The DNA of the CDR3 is TGTGCCAGCAGCTTGGCGAGGACAGGGGCCGACGAGCAGTACTTC. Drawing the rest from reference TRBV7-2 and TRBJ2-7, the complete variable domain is GAGVSQSPSNKVTEKGKDVELRCDPISGHTALYWYRQSLGQGLEFLIYFQGNSAPDKSGLPSDRFSAERTGGSVSTLTIQRTQQEDSAVYLCASSLARTGADEQYFGPGTRLTVT.

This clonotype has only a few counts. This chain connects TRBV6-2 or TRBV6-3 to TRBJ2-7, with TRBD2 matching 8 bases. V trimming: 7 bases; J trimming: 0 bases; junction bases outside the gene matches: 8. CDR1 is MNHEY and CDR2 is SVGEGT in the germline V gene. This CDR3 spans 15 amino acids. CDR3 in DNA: TGTGCCAGCATAGCCGGGAGGGAAAACTCCTACGAGCAGTACTTC. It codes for CASIAGRENSYEQYF.

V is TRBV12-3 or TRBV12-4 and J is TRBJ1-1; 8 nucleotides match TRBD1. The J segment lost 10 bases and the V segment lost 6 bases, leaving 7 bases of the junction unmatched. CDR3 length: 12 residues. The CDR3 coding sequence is TGTGCCAGCAGGGACGGGACAGGTGCAGCTTTCTTT. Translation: CASRDGTGAAFF.

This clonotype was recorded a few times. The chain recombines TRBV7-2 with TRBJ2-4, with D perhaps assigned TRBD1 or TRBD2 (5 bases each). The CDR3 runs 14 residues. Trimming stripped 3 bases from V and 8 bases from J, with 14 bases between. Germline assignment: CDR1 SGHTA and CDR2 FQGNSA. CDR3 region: CASSFKAGRYIQYF. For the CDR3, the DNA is TGTGCCAGCAGCTTTAAGGCAGGGAGATACATTCAGTACTTC.

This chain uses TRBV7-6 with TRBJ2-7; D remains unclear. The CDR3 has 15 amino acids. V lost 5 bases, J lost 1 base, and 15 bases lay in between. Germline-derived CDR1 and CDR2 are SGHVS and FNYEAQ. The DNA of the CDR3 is TGTGCCAGCAGCCGCGGCAATAGCCTATCCTACGAGCAGTACTTC. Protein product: CASSRGNSLSYEQYF.

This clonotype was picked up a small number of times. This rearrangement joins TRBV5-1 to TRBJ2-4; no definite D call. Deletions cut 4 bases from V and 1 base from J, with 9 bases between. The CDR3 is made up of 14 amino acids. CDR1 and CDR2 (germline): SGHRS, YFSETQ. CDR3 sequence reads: CASSPGFAKNIQYF. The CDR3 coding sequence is TGCGCCAGCAGCCCGGGCTTCGCCAAAAACATTCAGTACTTC. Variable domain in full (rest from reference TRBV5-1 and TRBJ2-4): KAGVTQTPRYLIKTRGQQVTLSCSPISGHRSVSWYQQTPGQGLQFLFEYFSETQRNKGNFPGRFSGRQFSNSRSEMNVSTLELGDSALYLCASSPGFAKNIQYFGAGTRLSVL.

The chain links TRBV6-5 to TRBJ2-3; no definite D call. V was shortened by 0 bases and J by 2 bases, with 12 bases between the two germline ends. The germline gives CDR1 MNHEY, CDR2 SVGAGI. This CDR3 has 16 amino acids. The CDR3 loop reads CASSYSSVDDTDTQYF. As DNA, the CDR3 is TGTGCCAGCAGTTACTCTTCGGTTGATGACACAGATACGCAGTATTTT.

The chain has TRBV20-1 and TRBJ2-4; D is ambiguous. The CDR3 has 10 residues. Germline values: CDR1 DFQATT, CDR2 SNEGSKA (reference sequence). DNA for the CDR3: TGCACTCCCGGTGAGAACATTCAGTACTTC. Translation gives CTPGENIQYF.

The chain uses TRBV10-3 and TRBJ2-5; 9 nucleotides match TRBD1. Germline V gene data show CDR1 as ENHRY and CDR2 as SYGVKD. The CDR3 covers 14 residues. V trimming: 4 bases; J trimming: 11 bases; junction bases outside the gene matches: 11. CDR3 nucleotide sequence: TGTGCCATCAGTGGGACAGGGGCGGACGCGGTTCAGTACTTC. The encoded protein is CAISGTGADAVQYF.

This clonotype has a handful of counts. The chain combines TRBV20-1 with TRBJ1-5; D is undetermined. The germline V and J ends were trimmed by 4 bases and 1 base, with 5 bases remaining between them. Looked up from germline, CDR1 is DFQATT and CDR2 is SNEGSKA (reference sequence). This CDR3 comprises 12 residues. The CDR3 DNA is TGCAGTGCTATGGGGAGCAATCAGCCCCAGCATTTT. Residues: CSAMGSNQPQHF.

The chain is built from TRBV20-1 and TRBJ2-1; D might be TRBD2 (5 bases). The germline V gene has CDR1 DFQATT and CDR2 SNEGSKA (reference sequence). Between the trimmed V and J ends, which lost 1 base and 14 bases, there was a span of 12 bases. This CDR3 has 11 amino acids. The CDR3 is CSARGAGGEFF. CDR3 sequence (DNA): TGCAGTGCTAGAGGCGCGGGTGGCGAGTTCTTC.

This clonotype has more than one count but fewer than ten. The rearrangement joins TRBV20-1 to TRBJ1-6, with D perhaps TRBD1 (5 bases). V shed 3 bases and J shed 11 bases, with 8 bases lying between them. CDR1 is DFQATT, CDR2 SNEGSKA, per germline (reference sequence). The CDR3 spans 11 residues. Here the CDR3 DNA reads TGCAGTGCTAGGGGGGAGGCACCCCTCCACTTT. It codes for CSARGEAPLHF.

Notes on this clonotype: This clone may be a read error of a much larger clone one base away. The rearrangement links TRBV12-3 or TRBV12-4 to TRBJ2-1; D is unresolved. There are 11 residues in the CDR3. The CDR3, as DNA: TGTGCCAGCAGTTTAGGCATTGAGCAGTTATTC. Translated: CASSLGIEQLF.

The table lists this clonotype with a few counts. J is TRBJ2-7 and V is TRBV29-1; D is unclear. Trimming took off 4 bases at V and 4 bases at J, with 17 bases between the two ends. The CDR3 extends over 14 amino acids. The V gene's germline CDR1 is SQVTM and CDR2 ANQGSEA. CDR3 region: CSVGVIKVGYEQYF. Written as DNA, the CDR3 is TGCAGCGTTGGGGTGATAAAGGTGGGGTACGAGCAGTACTTC.